This T cell receptor beta chain was found in a study of T cell repertoires in cytomegalovirus infection. Turning to the study itself: Public TCR beta signatures were indicative of both CMV infection and a matching HLA type.

General study findings and limits: HLA-C-restricted CMV-specific TCR beta clonotypes prevailed in the ex vivo response. CMV carriers having the relevant HLA were flagged by cumulative public TCR beta family frequency.

TCRdb used MiXCR to reprocess the reads, holding one entry per CDR3 protein. This sample has around 490,000 distinct CDR3 sequences, with about 25% found just once. This clonotype showed up just a few times. Antigen: not known. The receptor was derived from a human donor in good health (CMV status not recorded). Some clones in this sample may be carry-over from other donors' samples. The material sequenced was PBMCs.

CDR3 in amino acids: CSARDLTAGEKLFF. The DNA of the CDR3 is TGCAGTGCTAGAGATCTTACGGCGGGTGAAAAACTGTTTTTT. This chain connects TRBV20-1 to TRBJ1-4; D ambiguous. V shed 0 bases and J shed 7 bases, with 12 bases lying between them. Per the germline V gene, CDR1 is DFQATT and CDR2 is SNEGSKA (reference sequence). This CDR3 is 14 amino acids long.